This T cell receptor beta chain came from a study of patients and donors after allogeneic stem cell transplantation. TCRdb used MiXCR to reprocess the RT-PCR reads, holding one entry per CDR3 protein. The top ten hold around 30% of the sample, which has some 2,500 distinct CDR3 sequences, 6% to 9% seen once. Source material: blood, either unsorted or a sorted T cell fraction (not recorded which). The receptor comes from a human donor who was either an allogeneic HSCT recipient or a stem cell or donor lymphocyte infusion donor (not recorded which). It is not recorded whose cells these are; they may come from a transplant donor.

This CDR3 reads CASSSQRSSRETQYF. In DNA, the CDR3 is TGTGCCAGCAGCTCTCAGCGGAGCTCGCGAGAGACCCAGTACTTC. This chain connects TRBV7-2 to TRBJ2-5, with D possibly matching TRBD2 (5 bases). V was pared by 4 bases and J by 4 bases, with 16 bases between. This CDR3 spans 15 amino acids. Germline-derived CDR1 and CDR2 are SGHTA and FQGNSA.